These T cell receptor beta chains were read from a single sample in a study of blood T cell repertoires in COVID-19. Assay used: immunoSEQ multiplex PCR; TCRdb lists only in-frame clones, some missing. In the table there are about 280,000 clones, about 85% of which are singletons. Sample: peripheral blood. The origin of the receptors is a human donor in a cohort sampled during active COVID-19. Both conserved end residues are trimmed from each CDR3. A D gene is named only where the DNA matches it firmly. Only some rows state a clone size, as once, few, many or a class for expanded clones.

d_gene: .; abundance: few; j_gene: TRBJ1-5; v_gene: TRBV6-1; CDR3aa: ASSEGRGPRVNQPQH
d_gene: .; abundance: .; j_gene: TRBJ2-7; v_gene: TRBV5-8; CDR3aa: ASKLVASDEQY
d_gene: TRBD1; abundance: .; j_gene: TRBJ1-1; v_gene: TRBV6-5; CDR3aa: ASMGQGVMNTEAF
d_gene: TRBD1; abundance: .; j_gene: TRBJ1-2; v_gene: TRBV19; CDR3aa: ASTRDRGQYGYT
d_gene: TRBD1; abundance: .; j_gene: TRBJ2-1; v_gene: TRBV19; CDR3aa: ASSRTGQGYNEQF
d_gene: TRBD1; abundance: .; j_gene: TRBJ1-2; v_gene: TRBV27; CDR3aa: ASSPQGWGGYT
d_gene: .; abundance: .; j_gene: TRBJ2-7; v_gene: TRBV3-1/TRBV3-2; CDR3aa: ASSQALYEQY
d_gene: .; abundance: .; j_gene: TRBJ1-4; v_gene: TRBV18; CDR3aa: ASASVLNEKLF
d_gene: .; abundance: .; j_gene: TRBJ2-5; v_gene: TRBV5-1; CDR3aa: ASSLGAGGAGQETQY
d_gene: .; abundance: once; j_gene: TRBJ2-2; v_gene: TRBV18; CDR3aa: ASSPPGTRSTGELF
d_gene: .; abundance: .; j_gene: TRBJ1-1; v_gene: TRBV5-4; CDR3aa: ASSLRGGIVAF
d_gene: .; abundance: .; j_gene: TRBJ2-2; v_gene: TRBV18; CDR3aa: ASSPGTPNTGELF
d_gene: TRBD1; abundance: .; j_gene: TRBJ1-1; v_gene: TRBV5-1; CDR3aa: ASSRQGETEAF
d_gene: TRBD2; abundance: .; j_gene: TRBJ2-7; v_gene: TRBV12-3/TRBV12-4; CDR3aa: ASSWREGEQY
d_gene: .; abundance: once; j_gene: TRBJ2-1; v_gene: TRBV7-2; CDR3aa: ASSLDPQNEQF
d_gene: TRBD2; abundance: .; j_gene: TRBJ2-7; v_gene: TRBV2; CDR3aa: ASIAGEIYEQY
d_gene: .; abundance: .; j_gene: TRBJ1-5; v_gene: TRBV28; CDR3aa: ASSLGERSQPQH
d_gene: .; abundance: few; j_gene: TRBJ2-2; v_gene: TRBV6-5; CDR3aa: ASSYSTGELF
d_gene: TRBD2; abundance: .; j_gene: TRBJ2-7; v_gene: TRBV10-3; CDR3aa: AILAGASYEQY
d_gene: .; abundance: few; j_gene: TRBJ2-2; v_gene: TRBV5-1; CDR3aa: ASSRTGELF
d_gene: .; abundance: .; j_gene: TRBJ2-3; v_gene: TRBV3-1/TRBV3-2; CDR3aa: ASSHQSGFADTQY
d_gene: .; abundance: many; j_gene: TRBJ1-2; v_gene: TRBV28; CDR3aa: ASSPTGSGFNYGYT
d_gene: TRBD2; abundance: .; j_gene: TRBJ2-2; v_gene: TRBV7-2; CDR3aa: ASSAGLAGVTGELF
d_gene: .; abundance: .; j_gene: TRBJ1-2; v_gene: TRBV28; CDR3aa: ASSLGMSYT